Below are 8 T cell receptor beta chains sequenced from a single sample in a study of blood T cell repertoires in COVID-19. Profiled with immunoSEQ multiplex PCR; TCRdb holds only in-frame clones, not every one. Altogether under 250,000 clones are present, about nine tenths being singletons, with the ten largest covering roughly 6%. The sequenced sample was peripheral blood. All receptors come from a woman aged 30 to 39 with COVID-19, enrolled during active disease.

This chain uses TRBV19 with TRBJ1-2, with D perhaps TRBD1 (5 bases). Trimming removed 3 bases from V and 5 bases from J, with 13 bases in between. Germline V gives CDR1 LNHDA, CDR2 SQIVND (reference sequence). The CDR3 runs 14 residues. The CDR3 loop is CASSMGLLGYGYTF. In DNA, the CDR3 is TGTGCCAGTAGTATGGGGCTTCTAGGATATGGCTACACCTTC.

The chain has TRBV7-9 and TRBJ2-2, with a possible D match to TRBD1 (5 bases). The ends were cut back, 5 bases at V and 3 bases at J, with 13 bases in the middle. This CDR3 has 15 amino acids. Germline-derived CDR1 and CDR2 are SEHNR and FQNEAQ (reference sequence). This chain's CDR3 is CASSAQALDTGELFF. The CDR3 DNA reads TGTGCCAGCAGCGCACAGGCCTTGGACACCGGGGAGCTGTTTTTT.

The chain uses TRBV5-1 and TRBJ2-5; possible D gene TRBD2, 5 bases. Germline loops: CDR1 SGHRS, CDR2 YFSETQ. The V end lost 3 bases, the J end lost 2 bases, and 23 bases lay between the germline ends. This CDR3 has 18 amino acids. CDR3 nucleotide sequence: TGCGCCAGCAGCTCCGGAACACGACGAGCGGTTCATCAAGAGACCCAGTACTTC. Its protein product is CASSSGTRRAVHQETQYF.

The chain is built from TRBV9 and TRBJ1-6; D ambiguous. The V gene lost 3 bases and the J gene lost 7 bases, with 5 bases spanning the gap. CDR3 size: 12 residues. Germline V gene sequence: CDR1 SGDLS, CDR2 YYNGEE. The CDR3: CASSDANSPLHF. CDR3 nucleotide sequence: TGTGCCAGCAGCGATGCGAATTCACCCCTCCACTTT.

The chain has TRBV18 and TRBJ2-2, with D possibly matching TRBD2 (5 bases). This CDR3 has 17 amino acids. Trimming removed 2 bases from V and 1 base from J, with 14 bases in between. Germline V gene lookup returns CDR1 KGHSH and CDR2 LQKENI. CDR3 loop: CASSPLALTLNTGELFF. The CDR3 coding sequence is TGTGCCAGCTCACCATTAGCGCTAACTCTGAACACCGGGGAGCTGTTTTTT.

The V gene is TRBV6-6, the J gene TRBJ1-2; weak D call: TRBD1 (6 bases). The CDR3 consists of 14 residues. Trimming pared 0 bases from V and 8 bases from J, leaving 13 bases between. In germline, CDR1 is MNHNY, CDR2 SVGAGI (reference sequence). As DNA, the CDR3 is TGTGCCAGCAGTTACTCAGGGGGTCCGGACGGCTACACCTTC. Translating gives CASSYSGGPDGYTF.

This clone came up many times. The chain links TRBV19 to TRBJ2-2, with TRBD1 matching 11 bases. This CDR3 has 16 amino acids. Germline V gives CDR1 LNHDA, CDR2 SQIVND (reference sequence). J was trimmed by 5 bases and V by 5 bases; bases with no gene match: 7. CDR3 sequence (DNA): TGTGCCAGTAGTCAAGGACAGGGGGCGGGAACCGGGGAGCTGTTTTTT. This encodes CASSQGQGAGTGELFF.

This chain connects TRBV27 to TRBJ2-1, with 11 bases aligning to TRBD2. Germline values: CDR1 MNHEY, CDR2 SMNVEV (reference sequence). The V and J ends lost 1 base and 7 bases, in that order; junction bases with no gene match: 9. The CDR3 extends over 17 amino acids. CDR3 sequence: CASSLYPPSGGRNEQFF. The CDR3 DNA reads TGTGCCAGCAGTTTATACCCCCCTAGCGGGGGGAGGAATGAGCAGTTCTTC.